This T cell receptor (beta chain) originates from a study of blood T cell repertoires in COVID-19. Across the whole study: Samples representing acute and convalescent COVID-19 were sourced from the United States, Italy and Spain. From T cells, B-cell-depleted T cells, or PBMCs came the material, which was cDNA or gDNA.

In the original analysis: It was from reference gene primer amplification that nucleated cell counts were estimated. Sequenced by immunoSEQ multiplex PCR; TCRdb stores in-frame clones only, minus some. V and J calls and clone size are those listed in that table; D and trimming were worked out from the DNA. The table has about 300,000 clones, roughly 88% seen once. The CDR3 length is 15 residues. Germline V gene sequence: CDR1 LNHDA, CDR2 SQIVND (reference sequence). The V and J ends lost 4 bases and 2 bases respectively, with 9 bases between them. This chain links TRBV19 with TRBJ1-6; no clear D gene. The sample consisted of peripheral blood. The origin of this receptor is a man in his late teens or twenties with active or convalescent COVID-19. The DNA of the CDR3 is TGTGCCAGTAGTAGTGGGAGCGCCTATAATTCACCCCTCCACTTT. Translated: CASSSGSAYNSPLHF.